This note documents a single TCR beta chain sequence. Assay: immunoSEQ multiplex PCR; the TCRdb copy retains only in-frame clones and omits some. This repertoire shows around 400,000 clones, approximately 90% found once; its top ten account for roughly 0.8%. V gave up 2 bases and J gave up 8 bases, with 9 bases separating them. Germline-derived CDR1 and CDR2 are GTSNPN and SVGIG (reference sequence). There are 12 residues in the CDR3. The data belong to a study of cytomegalovirus exposure and HLA in healthy donors. The TCR sequence derives from a woman between 18 and 29 years old in good health and CMV-seronegative. The V call is TRBV30, the J call TRBJ1-4, with no clear D. The sample consisted of PBMCs. This chain's CDR3 is CAWSPGLEKLFF. The CDR3 DNA sequence: TGTGCCTGGAGTCCAGGCTTAGAAAAACTGTTTTTT. Full variable domain (remainder filled in from reference TRBV30 and TRBJ1-4): SQTIHQWPATLVQPVGSPLSLECTVEGTSNPNLYWYRQAAGRGLQLLFYSVGIGQISSEVPQNLSASRPQDRQFILSSKKLLLSDSGFYLCAWSPGLEKLFFGSGTQLSVL.